This TCR beta chain is from a study of cytomegalovirus exposure and HLA in healthy donors. Study-level background: Out of approximately 170 million T cells, an earlier analysis found over 90 million unique TCR beta sequences in total. Study findings and constraints: It is likely that the observed cluster of highly shared sequence variants was a sequencing artifact. The Asian-associated ancestry cluster reportedly had fewer N-insertions than the 666-donor mean in a later analysis.

A word on this clone: Its antigen is currently unknown.

The PCR ran on 60 Vbeta and 13 Jbeta primers. Only in-frame clones appear in the TCRdb table, and some are missing; sequencing was by immunoSEQ multiplex PCR. This sample's table has some 200,000 clones. Germline assignment: CDR1 LNHNV and CDR2 YYDKDF (reference sequence). The CDR3 runs 14 residues. The V and J ends lost 5 bases and 7 bases, in that order; junction bases with no gene match: 4. V gene TRBV15 combines with J gene TRBJ1-4, with 10 bases lining up with TRBD1. Sequenced material: PBMCs. This sequence was found in a boy between 5 and 17 years old in good health and CMV-seronegative. The CDR3, as DNA: TGTGCCACCAGCGATCGGACAGGGGGTGAAAAACTGTTTTTT. It is translated as CATSDRTGGEKLFF.